This entry lists 23 T cell receptor beta chains sequenced from one sample in a study of blood T cell repertoires in COVID-19 (dated by TCRdb to 2018 to 2021). Receptor amplification or capture employed the immunoSEQ multiplex PCR assay. TCRdb holds this immuneACCESS table with in-frame rearrangements only. Some clones are missing; in checked studies, unresolved V genes explain under half, and the rest has no known cause. The sample data list some 80,000 clones, and 75% to 85% of these were observed just once. Of the sample, about 12% falls within the top ten clones. Sequences were obtained from peripheral blood. Receptors originate from a woman aged 40 to 50 with active or convalescent COVID-19.

This CDR3 is CASSPDQGTNEKLFF. The CDR3, as DNA: TGTGCCAGCTCACCGGACCAGGGAACTAATGAAAAACTGTTTTTT. The chain recombines TRBV18 with TRBJ1-4; tentative D call: TRBD1 (5 bases). V was trimmed by 3 bases and J by 1 base, leaving 9 bases between them. This CDR3 is 15 amino acids long. Germline values: CDR1 KGHSH, CDR2 LQKENI. Using reference TRBV18 and TRBJ1-4 for the parts outside the CDR3, the full variable domain is NAGVMQNPRHLVRRRGQEARLRCSPMKGHSHVYWYRQLPEEGLKFMVYLQKENIIDESGMPKERFSAEFPKEGPSILRIQQVVRGDSAAYFCASSPDQGTNEKLFFGSGTQLSVL.

The rearrangement uses TRBV19 and TRBJ2-7; the match to TRBD2 covers 13 bases. After removal of 3 bases from V and 7 bases from J, the junction contained 9 bases not matched to a gene. Per the germline V gene, CDR1 is LNHDA and CDR2 is SQIVND (reference sequence). This CDR3 contains 16 residues. This CDR3 is CASSIGGTSGVDEQYF. The CDR3 nucleotides are TGTGCCAGTAGTATTGGCGGGACTAGCGGGGTGGATGAGCAGTACTTC. Filled out from reference TRBV19 and TRBJ2-7, the complete variable domain reads DGGITQSPKYLFRKEGQNVTLSCEQNLNHDAMYWYRQDPGQGLRLIYYSQIVNDFQKGDIAEGYSVSREKKESFPLTVTSAQKNPTAFYLCASSIGGTSGVDEQYFGPGTRLTVT.

This clone was seen a few times. The CDR3 sequence is CSVDSGVGYTF. CDR3 coding DNA: TGCAGCGTTGATTCGGGGGTCGGCTACACCTTC. The V and J genes are TRBV29-1 and TRBJ1-2, with D possibly matching TRBD1 (5 bases). Germline V gene sequence: CDR1 SQVTM, CDR2 ANQGSEA. The CDR3 runs 11 residues. With 3 bases removed from V and 8 bases from J, the gap between germline ends came to 10 bases.

The rearrangement uses TRBV30 and TRBJ1-3; no reliable D call. Trimming took 0 bases from V and 0 from J, leaving 3 bases between them. The CDR3 runs 13 residues. Germline V gene sequence: CDR1 GTSNPN, CDR2 SVGIG (reference sequence). CDR3 amino acids: CAWSVLSGNTIYF. The CDR3 region has the DNA TGTGCCTGGAGTGTACTCTCTGGAAACACCATATATTTT.

The rearrangement joins TRBV28 to TRBJ1-2, with D uncertain. V lost 6 bases and J lost 4, with 27 bases in between. CDR3 length: 18 residues. Germline CDR1 is MDHEN and CDR2 is SYDVKM. In nucleotides, the CDR3 is TGTGCCAGCAGCCCCTATAATCTAGCACAGTCGACCTCCTATGGCTACACCTTC. It yields the protein CASSPYNLAQSTSYGYTF.

This rearrangement joins TRBV7-2 to TRBJ2-5; the D gene is possibly TRBD2 (7 bases). Trimming cost V 2 bases and J 3 bases, with 13 bases left between them. Germline assignment: CDR1 SGHTA and CDR2 FQGNSA. CDR3 size: 15 residues. DNA for the CDR3: TGTGCCAGCAGCTTAACAGGGAGGGGGGAAGAGACCCAGTACTTC. This sequence encodes CASSLTGRGEETQYF.

The CDR3 spells CASSYGGLTRREQYF. The DNA of the CDR3 is TGTGCCAGCAGTTATGGAGGCCTGACGAGGCGCGAGCAGTACTTC. The gene calls are TRBV6-2 or TRBV6-3 and TRBJ2-7; TRBD2 might be the D (5 bases). The CDR3 is made up of 15 amino acids. Germline CDR1 reads MNHEY; CDR2 reads SVGEGT. V was trimmed by 3 bases and J by 6 bases, leaving 18 bases between them.

The V gene is TRBV7-9, the J gene TRBJ2-7, with D perhaps matching TRBD2 (6 bases). In germline, CDR1 is SEHNR, CDR2 FQNEAQ (reference sequence). V was pared by 3 bases and J by 7 bases, with 16 bases between. The CDR3 spans 14 residues. The CDR3 sequence: CASSLGGGHREQYF. The CDR3 DNA follows: TGTGCCAGCAGCTTGGGTGGAGGGCATAGGGAGCAGTACTTC.

The CDR3 spells CASSHPGTSGGPYNEQFF. In DNA form, the CDR3 reads TGCGCCAGCAGCCACCCTGGGACTAGCGGGGGCCCCTACAATGAGCAGTTCTTC. The V call is TRBV4-1, the J call TRBJ2-1; TRBD2 agrees at 14 bases. Trimming at V came to 3 bases and at J to 2 bases, leaving 6 bases not matched to a gene. CDR1 MGHRA and CDR2 YSYEKL come from the germline V gene. The CDR3 loop spans 18 amino acids.

This CDR3 is CAISESGATNEKLFF. The DNA of the CDR3 is TGTGCCATCAGTGAGTCAGGAGCAACTAATGAAAAACTGTTTTTT. The chain links TRBV10-3 to TRBJ1-4, with no clear D. This CDR3 spans 15 amino acids. The germline CDR1 and CDR2 sequences are ENHRY and SYGVKD. V was cut by 0 bases and J by 0 bases, with 5 bases left in between.

This chain connects TRBV5-1 to TRBJ2-7; 7 bases align to TRBD2. This CDR3 is 16 amino acids long. Germline trimming cut 0 bases from V and 5 bases from J; bases unmatched to any gene: 11. Germline CDR1 is SGHRS and CDR2 is YFSETQ. The CDR3, as DNA: TGCGCCAGCAGCTTGGTTTCGGGGGGAGGGTGGAACGAGCAGTACTTC. As protein: CASSLVSGGGWNEQYF.

This sequence joins TRBV6-5 and TRBJ2-1; the match to TRBD2 covers 8 bases. Germline V gene lookup returns CDR1 MNHEY and CDR2 SVGAGI. The V gene end was trimmed by 3 bases and the J gene end by 3 bases; junction bases not matched to a gene: 4. The CDR3 spans 15 residues. CDR3 bases: TGTGCCAGCAGTTATTCGGGACTAGGCTACAATGAGCAGTTCTTC. This gives the protein CASSYSGLGYNEQFF.

This clone is judged large. This chain uses TRBV7-9 with TRBJ2-7, with TRBD1 matching 9 bases. The CDR3 loop spans 14 amino acids. Germline-derived CDR1 and CDR2 are SEHNR and FQNEAQ (reference sequence). Trimming removed 5 bases from V and 3 bases from J; junction bases left unmatched: 5. The CDR3 sequence is CASSATGGDYEQYF. The CDR3 region has the DNA TGTGCCAGCAGCGCGACAGGGGGGGACTACGAGCAGTACTTC. Looking up the rest from reference TRBV7-9 and TRBJ2-7 gives the full variable domain: DTGVSQNPRHKITKRGQNVTFRCDPISEHNRLYWYRQTLGQGPEFLTYFQNEAQLEKSRLLSDRFSAERPKGSFSTLEIQRTEQGDSAMYLCASSATGGDYEQYFGPGTRLTVT.

A single count supports this clone. The CDR3 DNA sequence: TGTGCCAGCTCTGGCCATAGCGGGGTCCCCGGGGAGCTGTTTTTT. Translating gives CASSGHSGVPGELFF. The rearrangement links TRBV6-5 to TRBJ2-2; 8 nucleotides agree with TRBD2. This CDR3 is 15 amino acids long. The germline gives CDR1 MNHEY, CDR2 SVGAGI. J lost 6 bases, V lost 8 bases, and 11 bases had no gene match.

A few counts support this clone. The chain couples TRBV7-9 to TRBJ2-2, with D possibly matching TRBD2 (5 bases). Germline assignment: CDR1 SEHNR and CDR2 FQNEAQ (reference sequence). This CDR3 has 15 amino acids. Trimming took 3 bases from V and 4 from J, leaving 12 bases between them. Written as DNA, the CDR3 is TGTGCCAGCAGCTTCCTACTAGAGCCCACCGGGGAGCTGTTTTTT. This sequence encodes CASSFLLEPTGELFF.

The rearrangement uses TRBV25-1 and TRBJ2-5; TRBD2 is a possible D gene (6 bases). CDR3 length: 16 amino acids. Trimming took 1 base from V and 5 from J, leaving 17 bases between them. From germline, CDR1 is MGHDK and CDR2 SYGVNS. The CDR3 region is CASSEWGEIAEETQYF. The CDR3 nucleotides read TGTGCCAGCAGTGAATGGGGGGAGATCGCCGAGGAGACCCAGTACTTC.

This chain uses TRBV5-1 with TRBJ2-3, with 10 nucleotides matching TRBD1. This CDR3 has 15 amino acids. J lost 0 bases, V lost 7 bases, and 5 bases had no gene match. Germline loops: CDR1 SGHRS, CDR2 YFSETQ. The CDR3 DNA follows: TGCGCCAGCGGCAGACAGGGGGCAAGCACAGATACGCAGTATTTT. It translates to CASGRQGASTDTQYF.

The gene calls are TRBV4-1 and TRBJ2-3; tentative D call: TRBD2 (6 bases). The germline CDR1 and CDR2 sequences are MGHRA and YSYEKL. V was pared by 4 bases and J by 15 bases, with 29 bases between. The CDR3 spans 16 residues. The CDR3: CASSLHEGTWISGSYF. The CDR3, as DNA: TGCGCCAGCAGCCTTCATGAGGGGACTTGGATTTCGGGCAGTTATTTT.

The chain is built from TRBV5-1 and TRBJ2-5; 10 nucleotides line up with TRBD2. V shed 4 bases and J 4 bases; nucleotides not matched to a gene: 10. The CDR3 runs 16 residues. The germline V gene encodes CDR1 SGHRS and CDR2 YFSETQ. The CDR3 protein is CASSAQAGGFLETQYF. CDR3 coding DNA: TGCGCCAGCAGCGCCCAAGCGGGAGGGTTTTTAGAGACCCAGTACTTC.

The chain joins TRBV28 to TRBJ2-1, with 10 bases aligning to TRBD1. This CDR3 comprises 14 residues. Unmatched junction bases numbered 7, after V lost 6 bases and J lost 8 bases. Germline-derived CDR1 and CDR2 are MDHEN and SYDVKM. The CDR3 protein is CASRVGQGWDEQFF. CDR3 bases: TGTGCCAGCAGGGTGGGACAGGGGTGGGATGAGCAGTTCTTC.

This chain links TRBV5-1 with TRBJ2-7; maybe TRBD1 (5 bases). The CDR3 loop spans 16 amino acids. Germline CDR1 and CDR2: SGHRS and YFSETQ. The V end lost 0 bases, the J end lost 0 bases, and 13 bases lay between the germline ends. CDR3 nucleotides: TGCGCCAGCAGCTTGGCCCTCGACAGAAGCTCCTACGAGCAGTACTTC. It is translated as CASSLALDRSSYEQYF.

Comment on this clone: Other nucleotide sequences from this sample produce the same CDR3. The chain uses TRBV7-9 and TRBJ1-1; the D gene is possibly TRBD1 (6 bases). Between the trimmed V and J ends, which lost 5 bases and 2 bases, there was a span of 12 bases. From germline, CDR1 is SEHNR and CDR2 FQNEAQ (reference sequence). The CDR3 extends over 14 amino acids. In DNA form, the CDR3 reads TGTGCCAGCAGCCCCCAGGGGCTCAACACTGAAGCTTTCTTT. This codes for CASSPQGLNTEAFF.

This chain joins TRBV10-3 and TRBJ1-1; 9 bases are shared with TRBD1. The CDR3 contains 16 residues. The germline gives CDR1 ENHRY, CDR2 SYGVKD. V trimming: 9 bases; J trimming: 2 bases; junction bases outside the gene matches: 13. The CDR3 here is CAIGTTGTGSNTEAFF. In DNA, the CDR3 is TGTGCCATAGGGACGACCGGGACAGGGAGTAACACTGAAGCTTTCTTT.